One sample yielded the 16 T cell receptor beta chains listed below, sequenced in a study of memory CD4+ T cells and cytomegalovirus serostatus. The sort gate was single viable CD3+CD4+CD8-CD45RO+ cells for memory CD4+ T cells. Assay used: immunoSEQ multiplex PCR; TCRdb lists only in-frame clones, some missing. The sample consists of 50,000 to 70,000 clones, over 75% of them appearing once. Sequencing was performed on memory CD4+ T cells from blood. These receptor sequences come from an adult in good health and CMV-seronegative.

The chain's CDR3 is CASSLKETQYF. For the CDR3, the DNA is TGTGCCAGCAGCTTAAAAGAGACCCAGTACTTC. The chain recombines TRBV11-2 with TRBJ2-5; D gene ambiguous. Trimming removed 2 bases from V and 3 bases from J, with 1 base in between. This CDR3 has 11 residues. CDR1 and CDR2 (germline): SGHAT, FQNNGV.

The chain carries TRBV5-6 and TRBJ1-1; TRBD1 might be the D (5 bases). CDR1 is SGHDT and CDR2 is YYEEEE in the germline V gene. The CDR3 is 19 residues long. Deletions cut 0 bases from V and 0 bases from J, with 21 bases between. The CDR3, as DNA: TGTGCCAGCAGCTTGGCCGCCGACGCATACTGGGGGATGAACACTGAAGCTTTCTTT. Translating gives CASSLAADAYWGMNTEAFF.

The chain uses TRBV7-2 and TRBJ1-1, with no clear D. Trimming shortened V by 2 bases and J by 3 bases, and 7 bases separated the two germline ends. There are 13 residues in the CDR3. Germline CDR1 is SGHTA and CDR2 is FQGNSA. In DNA, the CDR3 is TGTGCCAGCAGCTTAAACAGACACACTGAAGCTTTCTTT. Encoded protein: CASSLNRHTEAFF.

V is TRBV2 and J is TRBJ2-7; TRBD1 is a possible D gene (5 bases). Germline CDR1 and CDR2: SNHLY and FYNNEI. The CDR3 consists of 13 residues. V lost 4 bases and J lost 3, with 10 bases in between. CDR3 sequence: CASSVSRDYEQYF. Here the CDR3 DNA reads TGTGCCAGCAGTGTATCCAGGGACTACGAGCAGTACTTC.

This clone was detected a few times. The V gene is TRBV20-1, the J gene TRBJ2-1; no clear D. The CDR3 runs 11 residues. The V end lost 3 bases, the J end lost 10 bases, and 10 bases lay between the germline ends. The germline CDR1 and CDR2 sequences are DFQATT and SNEGSKA (reference sequence). The CDR3 nucleotides read TGCAGTGCTAGTTCGGGTCAGGAGCAGTTCTTC. Its translation: CSASSGQEQFF.

The chain employs TRBV6-1 and TRBJ2-1, with 12 positions matching TRBD1. After removal of 1 base from V and 8 bases from J, the junction contained 3 bases not matched to a gene. Germline V lookup: CDR1 MNHNS, CDR2 SASEGT. This CDR3 is built from 15 residues. CDR3 nucleotide sequence: TGTGCCAGCAGTGAAGGGGGGACAGGGGGCTATGAGCAGTTCTTC. This codes for CASSEGGTGGYEQFF.

This chain joins TRBV19 and TRBJ2-3; 9 positions match TRBD2. With V trimmed by 5 bases and J by 5 bases, 2 bases remained unmatched. CDR3 length equals 13 residues. CDR1 is LNHDA and CDR2 is SQIVND in the germline V gene (reference sequence). CDR3 nucleotides: TGTGCCAGTAGTGTGACTAGCGGAGATACGCAGTATTTT. This sequence encodes CASSVTSGDTQYF.

The V call is TRBV6-1, the J call TRBJ1-5; 8 positions match TRBD1. V dropped 1 base and J dropped 6; count of bases not matched to a gene: 17. Looked up from germline, CDR1 is MNHNS and CDR2 is SASEGT. This CDR3 has 19 amino acids. CDR3 loop: CASSEGSWPDRGKSQPQHF. The CDR3 coding sequence is TGTGCCAGCAGTGAAGGGAGTTGGCCCGACAGGGGTAAGAGTCAGCCCCAGCATTTT.

The V call is TRBV19, the J call TRBJ2-3; 7 positions match TRBD2. J gave up 3 bases and V 10 bases, and 19 bases lay outside the gene matches. This CDR3 has 17 residues. The germline CDR1 and CDR2 sequences are LNHDA and SQIVND (reference sequence). The CDR3 DNA reads TGTGCCACCAACCCTCGGGGCGGACTAGGAACTACAGATACGCAGTATTTT. Residues: CATNPRGGLGTTDTQYF.

The chain uses TRBV18 and TRBJ2-2, with 13 bases fitting TRBD2. Unmatched junction bases numbered 8, after V lost 3 bases and J lost 4 bases. Germline values: CDR1 KGHSH, CDR2 LQKENI. The CDR3 has 18 residues. The CDR3 sequence: CASSPSPGLAGFTGELFF. The CDR3 DNA reads TGTGCCAGCTCACCTTCCCCGGGACTAGCGGGATTCACCGGGGAGCTGTTTTTT. Variable domain in full (rest from reference TRBV18 and TRBJ2-2): NAGVMQNPRHLVRRRGQEARLRCSPMKGHSHVYWYRQLPEEGLKFMVYLQKENIIDESGMPKERFSAEFPKEGPSILRIQQVVRGDSAAYFCASSPSPGLAGFTGELFFGEGSRLTVL.

This clone appeared once. The chain uses TRBV7-8 and TRBJ2-7; possible D gene TRBD2, 6 bases. The V gene lost 1 base and the J gene lost 7 bases, with 17 bases spanning the gap. The CDR3 consists of 15 residues. The V gene's germline CDR1 is SGHVS and CDR2 FQNEAQ. As DNA, the CDR3 is TGTGCCAGCAGCTTAGGGGGCGGGGCTTGGAGGGAGCAGTACTTC. It yields the protein CASSLGGGAWREQYF.

This clone was seen a few times. The same CDR3 arises from other DNA sequences in this sample as well. The chain joins TRBV5-6 to TRBJ2-7, with D perhaps matching TRBD2 (5 bases). Trimming left V 0 bases short and J 6 bases short, with 10 bases between. Germline CDR1 SGHDT, CDR2 YYEEEE. The CDR3 runs 13 residues. The CDR3 nucleotides are TGTGCCAGCAGCTTGGTCGGGGTCGGCGAGCAGTACTTC. Translating gives CASSLVGVGEQYF.

The V and J genes are TRBV6-1 and TRBJ2-3; 14 nucleotides match TRBD2. The germline V gene encodes CDR1 MNHNS and CDR2 SASEGT. The CDR3 is made up of 15 amino acids. V gave up 6 bases and J gave up 4 bases; unmatched junction bases: 3. The CDR3 bases are TGTGCCAGCAGAAAGGGACTAGCGGGGGCAGATACGCAGTATTTT. As protein: CASRKGLAGADTQYF.

The V call is TRBV29-1, the J call TRBJ2-1, with D perhaps matching TRBD1 or TRBD2 (5 bases each). There are 13 residues in the CDR3. V was pared by 1 base and J by 11 bases, with 15 bases between. Germline V gives CDR1 SQVTM, CDR2 ANQGSEA. The CDR3, as DNA: TGCAGCGTTGAAGTGGAGGCAGGGTGGAAGCAGTTCTTC. Its translation is CSVEVEAGWKQFF.

The V and J genes are TRBV7-8 and TRBJ1-1, with D unclear. The ends were cut back, 8 bases at V and 8 bases at J, with 18 bases in the middle. This CDR3 contains 13 residues. Germline V gene lookup returns CDR1 SGHVS and CDR2 FQNEAQ. CDR3 amino acids: CASDPGLQAEAFF. Here the CDR3 DNA reads TGTGCCAGCGATCCAGGCCTCCAGGCGGAAGCTTTCTTT.

The chain combines TRBV7-3 with TRBJ1-4; the match to TRBD1 covers 9 bases. Germline V lookup: CDR1 SGHTA, CDR2 FQGTGA. The CDR3 spans 15 residues. V gave up 5 bases and J gave up 4 bases; unmatched junction bases: 5. The CDR3 region has the DNA TGTGCCAGCAGCCCGACAGGGGGTCTTAATGAAAAACTGTTTTTT. Protein sequence: CASSPTGGLNEKLFF.